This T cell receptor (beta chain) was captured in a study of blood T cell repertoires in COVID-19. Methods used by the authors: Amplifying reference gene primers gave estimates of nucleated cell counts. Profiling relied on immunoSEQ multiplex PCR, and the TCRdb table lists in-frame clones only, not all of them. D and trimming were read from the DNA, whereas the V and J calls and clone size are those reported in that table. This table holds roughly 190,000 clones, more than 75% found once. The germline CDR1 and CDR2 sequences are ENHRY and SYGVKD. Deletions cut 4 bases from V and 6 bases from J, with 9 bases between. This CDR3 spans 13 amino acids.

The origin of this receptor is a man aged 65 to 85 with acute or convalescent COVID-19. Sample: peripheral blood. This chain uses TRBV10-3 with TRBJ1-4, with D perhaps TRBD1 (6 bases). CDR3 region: CAISVAGDEKLFF. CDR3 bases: TGTGCCATCAGTGTGGCAGGGGATGAAAAACTGTTTTTT.